This T cell receptor (beta chain) was sequenced during a study of cytomegalovirus exposure and HLA in healthy donors. The donors gave bone marrow, and they were healthy. PCR primers comprised 60 Vbeta and 13 Jbeta primers. Profiled with immunoSEQ multiplex PCR; TCRdb holds only in-frame clones, not every one. The table includes around 99,000 clones, 69% detected once. Germline-derived CDR1 and CDR2 are MNHEY and SVGAGI. V gave up 7 bases and J gave up 10 bases, with 19 bases separating them. The CDR3 is made up of 13 amino acids. Study-wide results and caveats: An analysis done earlier found most TCR beta V segments productive about 90% or about 30% of the time. In a later analysis, common viral pathogens appeared linked to several of the most significant clusters. HLA allele associations emerged for about 16,000 TCR beta sequences in a later analysis, at 0.05 false discovery rate.

Note on this clone: Its antigen is still unknown.

The sequenced sample consisted of PBMCs. The chain recombines TRBV6-5 with TRBJ1-1, with D perhaps matching TRBD1 (6 bases). This clonotype originated in a woman aged 65 to 85 in good health and CMV-seropositive. CDR3 region: CASTPGGLGGAFF. CDR3 nucleotide sequence: TGTGCCAGCACCCCCGGGGGGCTGGGAGGAGCTTTCTTT.